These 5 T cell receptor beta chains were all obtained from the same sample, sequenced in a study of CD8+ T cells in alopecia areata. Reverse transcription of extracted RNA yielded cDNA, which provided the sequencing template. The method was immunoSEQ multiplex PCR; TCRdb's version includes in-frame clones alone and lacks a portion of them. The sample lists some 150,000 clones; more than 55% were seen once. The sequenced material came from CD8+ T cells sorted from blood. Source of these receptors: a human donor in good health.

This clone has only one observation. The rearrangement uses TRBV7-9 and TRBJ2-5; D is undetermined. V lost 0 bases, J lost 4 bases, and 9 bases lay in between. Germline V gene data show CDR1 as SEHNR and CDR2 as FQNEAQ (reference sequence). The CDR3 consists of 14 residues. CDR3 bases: TGTGCCAGCAGCTTAGCGGGCTGGAGAGAGACCCAGTACTTC. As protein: CASSLAGWRETQYF.

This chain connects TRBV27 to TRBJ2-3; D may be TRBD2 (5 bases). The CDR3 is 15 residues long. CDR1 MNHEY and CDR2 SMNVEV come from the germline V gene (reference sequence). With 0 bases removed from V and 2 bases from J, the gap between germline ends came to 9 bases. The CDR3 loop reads CASSLSVAITDTQYF. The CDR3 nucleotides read TGTGCCAGCAGTTTATCAGTAGCGATCACAGATACGCAGTATTTT.

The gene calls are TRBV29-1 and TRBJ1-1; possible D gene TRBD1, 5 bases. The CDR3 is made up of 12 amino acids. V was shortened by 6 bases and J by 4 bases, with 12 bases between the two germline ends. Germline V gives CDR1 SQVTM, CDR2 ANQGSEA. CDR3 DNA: TGCAGCGTGGGCAGGGACTTCACTGAAGCTTTCTTT. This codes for CSVGRDFTEAFF.

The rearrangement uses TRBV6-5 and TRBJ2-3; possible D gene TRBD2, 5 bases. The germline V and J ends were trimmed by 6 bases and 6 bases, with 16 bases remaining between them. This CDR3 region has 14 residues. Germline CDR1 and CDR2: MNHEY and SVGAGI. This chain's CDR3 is CASRPDSARDTQYF. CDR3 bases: TGTGCCAGCAGACCGGACTCAGCCAGGGATACGCAGTATTTT.

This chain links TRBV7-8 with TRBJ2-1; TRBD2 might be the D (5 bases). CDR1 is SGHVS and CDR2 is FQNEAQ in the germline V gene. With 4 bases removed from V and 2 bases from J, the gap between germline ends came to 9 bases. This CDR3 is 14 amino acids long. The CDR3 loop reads CASSSPRAYNEQFF. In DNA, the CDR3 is TGTGCCAGCAGCTCCCCGAGGGCCTACAATGAGCAGTTCTTC.